A selection of T cell receptor beta chains follows, all from one sample in a study of blood T cell repertoires in COVID-19. Data came from immunoSEQ multiplex PCR; TCRdb stores just in-frame clones and leaves some out. Of around 400,000 clones listed, over 75% were seen once; the top ten hold 1.4% to 1.5%. Specimen: PBMCs or T cells enriched from blood (not recorded which). Source of these receptors: a woman under 30 who had been exposed to COVID-19. Each CDR3 is given with its conserved first and last residue. A D gene is named only where the DNA matches it firmly. Size is omitted from some rows. Given values are once, few, many or a class for expanded clones.

clone size	D gene	V gene	J gene	CDR3 protein	CDR3 DNA
-	TRBD1	TRBV5-4	TRBJ2-1	CASRLPGQGREQFF	TGTGCCAGCAGGCTTCCGGGACAGGGACGTGAGCAGTTCTTC
-	-	TRBV7-2	TRBJ2-3	CASSWRDHTDTQYF	TGTGCCAGCAGCTGGCGGGACCACACAGATACGCAGTATTTT
once	-	TRBV28	TRBJ2-5	CASRRGGRETQYF	TGTGCCAGCAGAAGGGGGGGTCGGGAGACCCAGTACTTC
-	TRBD1	TRBV28	TRBJ1-2	CASSTGGRNYGYTF	TGTGCCAGCAGTACAGGGGGCAGGAACTATGGCTACACCTTC
once	TRBD1	TRBV7-7	TRBJ2-7	CASSLRGGTGTYEQYF	TGTGCCAGCAGCTTGAGAGGTGGGACAGGGACCTACGAGCAGTACTTC
-	-	TRBV11-3	TRBJ2-2	CASSLGGYGRGATGELFF	TGTGCCAGCAGCTTAGGAGGATATGGCAGGGGGGCAACCGGGGAGCTGTTTTTT
-	-	TRBV28	TRBJ1-2	CASSLRQGSYGYTF	TGTGCCAGCAGTTTACGTCAGGGGAGTTATGGCTACACCTTC
-	-	TRBV19	TRBJ2-2	CASSIRDGELFF	TGTGCCAGTAGTATAAGAGACGGGGAGCTGTTTTTT
once	TRBD1	TRBV7-2	TRBJ2-7	CASSPDRYPYEQYF	TGTGCCAGCAGCCCGGACAGGTATCCCTACGAGCAGTACTTC
-	-	TRBV15	TRBJ1-2	CAPGIPRAYGYTF	TGTGCCCCCGGCATACCGCGGGCCTATGGCTACACCTTC
-	-	TRBV12-3/TRBV12-4	TRBJ1-1	CATHGQPNTEAFF	TGTGCCACCCATGGACAACCGAACACTGAAGCTTTCTTT
-	TRBD2	TRBV7-2	TRBJ2-1	CASSLRAGDSYNEQFF	TGTGCCAGCAGCTTACGAGCGGGGGATTCCTACAATGAGCAGTTCTTC
-	-	TRBV7-2	TRBJ2-3	CASSLAPHLGGEADTQYF	TGTGCCAGCAGCTTAGCGCCCCACCTCGGAGGGGAGGCAGATACGCAGTATTTT